The 8 T cell receptor beta chains in this list originate from one sample, sequenced in a study of T cell repertoires in cytomegalovirus infection. TCRdb re-called the reads with MiXCR, one entry per CDR3 protein. This table holds about 530,000 distinct CDR3 sequences, 26% found once. The sequenced sample consisted of PBMCs. The receptors were gathered from a human donor in good health (CMV status not recorded). Some clones in this sample may be carry-over from other donors' samples.

The sample holds many counts of this clonotype. The chain uses TRBV6-2 or TRBV6-3 and TRBJ2-3; TRBD2 is a possible D gene (5 bases). CDR1 is MNHEY and CDR2 is SVGEGT in the germline V gene. The CDR3 extends over 16 amino acids. V was clipped by 2 bases and J by 4 bases, with 16 bases between them. The CDR3 nucleotides are TGTGCCAGCAGTTACCGACGAGGAGGAGTCTCAGATACGCAGTATTTT. The encoded protein is CASSYRRGGVSDTQYF.

The chain couples TRBV6-5 to TRBJ2-5; D might be TRBD2 (7 bases). V lost 5 bases to trimming and J lost 5 bases, with 18 bases between them. CDR3 length equals 15 residues. Germline V gene data show CDR1 as MNHEY and CDR2 as SVGAGI. The CDR3 here is CASSLEWGGRETQYF. Here the CDR3 DNA reads TGTGCCAGCAGTCTCGAGTGGGGGGGCCGGGAGACCCAGTACTTC.

The rearrangement links TRBV20-1 to TRBJ2-1, with a weak D call TRBD2 (6 bases). This CDR3 has 12 residues. In germline, CDR1 is DFQATT, CDR2 SNEGSKA (reference sequence). V was cut by 1 base and J by 8 bases, with 9 bases left in between. CDR3 bases: TGCAGTGCTAGAGCGCGGGGCGATGAGCAGTTCTTC. It specifies CSARARGDEQFF.

Many counts were recorded for this clonotype. This chain links TRBV7-2 with TRBJ2-1; weak D call: TRBD2 (5 bases). V was pared by 5 bases and J by 6 bases, with 17 bases between. Germline CDR1 is SGHTA and CDR2 is FQGNSA. The length of the CDR3 is 15 residues. Here the CDR3 DNA reads TGTGCCAGCAGCCCGGGCACTAGATCACTCAATGAGCAGTTCTTC. Translating gives CASSPGTRSLNEQFF.

This clonotype was found a few times. The V and J genes are TRBV10-3 and TRBJ2-1; 8 bases are shared with TRBD2. V lost 4 bases and J lost 7; bases outside the gene matches: 9. Germline CDR1 is ENHRY and CDR2 is SYGVKD. The CDR3 is 15 amino acids. The DNA of the CDR3 is TGTGCCATCAGTGTGTCGCTAGCGGGCCCAAATGAGCAGTTCTTC. Protein: CAISVSLAGPNEQFF.

The table lists this clonotype with a few counts. The chain is built from TRBV11-3 and TRBJ2-7; possibly TRBD1 for D (5 bases). Germline values: CDR1 SGHNT, CDR2 YENEEA. The CDR3 is 13 residues long. V lost 3 bases, J lost 4 bases, and 10 bases lay in between. CDR3 region: CASSFTQGYEQYV. In DNA, the CDR3 is TGTGCCAGCAGCTTTACCCAGGGTTACGAGCAGTACGTC.

This clonotype was observed at least ten times. The V call is TRBV7-2, the J call TRBJ2-7; D may be TRBD2 (6 bases). CDR3 length equals 16 residues. V shed 3 bases and J shed 5 bases, with 20 bases lying between them. The germline V gene has CDR1 SGHTA and CDR2 FQGNSA. The CDR3 is CASSFSTGSIVHEQYV. The CDR3 DNA follows: TGTGCCAGCAGCTTCAGTACCGGGAGTATCGTCCACGAGCAGTACGTC.

The chain couples TRBV7-8 to TRBJ2-5; D is undetermined. CDR3 length: 15 residues. The germline V gene has CDR1 SGHVS and CDR2 FQNEAQ. V gave up 2 bases and J gave up 5 bases, with 15 bases separating them. Here the CDR3 reads CASSLFRNRRETQYF. The DNA of the CDR3 is TGTGCCAGCAGCTTATTCCGCAACCGTCGTGAGACCCAGTACTTC.